The 2 T cell receptor beta chains below all came from one sample that was sequenced in a study of neurological immune-mediated disorders. In TCRdb, the 5' RACE reads were re-called with MiXCR into one record per CDR3 protein. The sample carries 25,000 to 30,000 distinct CDR3 sequences, around 3.4% recorded once. The sequencing input was PBMCs. These receptors originate from a woman aged 25 to 39 with multiple sclerosis.

At least ten counts were recorded for this clonotype. The chain uses TRBV20-1 and TRBJ2-1; D is unresolved. The CDR3 runs to 14 residues. Germline V gene sequence: CDR1 DFQATT, CDR2 SNEGSKA (reference sequence). Trimming cost V 0 bases and J 2 bases, with 8 bases left between them. For the CDR3, the DNA is TGCAGTGCTAGAGAGAGGCGGACCTACAATGAGCAGTTCTTC. Its translation is CSARERRTYNEQFF.

This clonotype has at least ten counts. The V call is TRBV5-1, the J call TRBJ2-2; 8 nucleotides agree with TRBD2. With 0 bases clipped from V and 0 bases from J, the junction kept 4 bases outside the gene matches. CDR3 size: 17 residues. From germline, CDR1 is SGHRS and CDR2 YFSETQ. CDR3 in DNA: TGCGCCAGCAGCTTGGTGGTAGCGGGGCCGAACACCGGGGAGCTGTTTTTT. Translating gives CASSLVVAGPNTGELFF.